This T cell receptor (beta chain) was profiled in a study of regulatory T cells in long-lasting Graves disease. General study findings and limits: Limited samples may have lowered accuracy. Patients with persistent Graves' had lower TCR diversity than newly diagnosed patients.

Time point defined: newly diagnosed GD, antithyroid drugs for less than 3 months. The TCR library was made from RNA extracted from PBMCs. Graves' disease diagnosis was established per American Thyroid Association guidelines. Through Arm-PCR of CDR3 regions and iRepertoire HTBI primers, TCR beta libraries were built. TCRdb reprocessed the multiplex PCR reads with MiXCR, giving one entry per CDR3 protein. In the table there are 560,000 or so distinct CDR3 sequences, around 16% of which are singletons. This clonotype appeared once. Its antigen is unidentified. These same records also appear under a second study, on T cells in Graves' hyperthyroidism and ophthalmopathy. That paper notes: Ophthalmopathy got predicted by the model a median about 6.5 months before its onset.

The TCR originated in a man in his late teens or twenties with Graves disease. Sequenced material: peripheral blood mononuclear cells (PBMCs), taken at new diagnosis, from a patient treated with antithyroid drugs.

CDR3 coding DNA: TGTGCCAGCAACCCGGCCGGGACACCGAACACTGAAGCTTTCTTT. This sequence encodes CASNPAGTPNTEAFF. The gene calls are TRBV13 and TRBJ1-1, with D possibly TRBD1 on 6 matching bases. Trimming cost V 7 bases and J 1 base, with 16 bases left between them. Germline values: CDR1 PRHDT, CDR2 FYEKMQ (reference sequence). The CDR3 runs 15 residues.